This is a list of T cell receptor beta chains from one sample in a study of cytomegalovirus exposure and HLA in healthy donors. Data came from immunoSEQ multiplex PCR; TCRdb stores just in-frame clones and leaves some out. Of about 200,000 clones listed, approximately 80% are singletons. Sequencing input: PBMCs. The origin of the receptors is a woman in her twenties or thirties in good health and CMV-seropositive. Each CDR3 is given with its conserved first and last residue. D genes are given only for firm matches. A row's size may be missing; if present it is once, few, many or a size class.

TRBJ1-2 | . | TRBV7-2 | . | 12 | TGTGCCAGCAGCCCGCCCGGGGGAGGCTACACCTTC | CASSPPGGGYTF
TRBJ1-5 | . | TRBV6-1 | . | 14 | TGTGCCAGCAGTGCCACCAGGGGTATCGAATCCCAGCATTTT | CASSATRGIESQHF
TRBJ2-7 | . | TRBV29-1 | TRBD2 | 14 | TGCAGCGTTGATTCGGGACTAGCGGGAGACGAGCAGTACTTC | CSVDSGLAGDEQYF
TRBJ1-1 | . | TRBV6-5 | . | 15 | TGTGCCAGCAGCAGGGGCCTATATCTGAACACTGAAGCTTTCTTT | CASSRGLYLNTEAFF
TRBJ1-5 | . | TRBV5-1 | TRBD1 | 15 | TGCGCCAGCAGCTTGGACGGGACAGCTAATCAGCCCCAGCATTTT | CASSLDGTANQPQHF
TRBJ2-7 | once | TRBV19 | . | 14 | TGTGCCAGTAGTATTAGGACAAGACCCTACGAGCAGTACTTC | CASSIRTRPYEQYF
TRBJ2-1 | . | TRBV9 | . | 15 | TGTGCCAGCAGCACCAGCGGAGGCTCCTACAATGAGCAGTTCTTC | CASSTSGGSYNEQFF
TRBJ2-7 | . | TRBV29-1 | . | 13 | TGCAGCGTTGAAGATCTACAGGGCTACGAGCAGTACTTC | CSVEDLQGYEQYF
TRBJ2-5 | . | TRBV25-1 | . | 16 | TGTGCCAGCAGTGAATTGGAGGTTGGGGGCGCGGAGACCCAGTACTTC | CASSELEVGGAETQYF
TRBJ1-4 | once | TRBV20-1 | . | 11 | TGCAGTTCTCCAATCAGAGAAAAACTGTTTTTT | CSSPIREKLFF
TRBJ2-7 | . | TRBV6-6 | TRBD1 | 15 | TGTGCCAGCACGACGATTACAGGGGGGACCTACGAGCAGTACTTC | CASTTITGGTYEQYF
TRBJ2-1 | . | TRBV18 | TRBD1 | 17 | TGTGCCAGCTCACCACCCAATCGAGGACAGGCTACAAATGAGCAGTTCTTC | CASSPPNRGQATNEQFF
TRBJ1-1 | . | TRBV5-4 | TRBD1 | 12 | TGTGCCAGCAGACCGGACAGGGGAACAGCTTTCTTT | CASRPDRGTAFF
TRBJ2-7 | . | TRBV6-5 | TRBD2 | 15 | TGTGCCAGCAGTTACCAGCGGGAGGGTCCCTACGAGCAGTACTTC | CASSYQREGPYEQYF
TRBJ2-7 | . | TRBV5-1 | TRBD2 | 14 | TGCGCCAGCAGCTCGGGGGGACTAGCCTCCGAGCAGTACTTC | CASSSGGLASEQYF
TRBJ2-3 | . | TRBV9 | . | 14 | TGTGCCAGCAGCGTAGCCCTAGCTCGCGATACGCAGTATTTT | CASSVALARDTQYF
TRBJ1-3 | . | TRBV19 | . | 15 | TGTGCCAGTAGTATAGGCAAACAAACTGGAAACACCATATATTTT | CASSIGKQTGNTIYF
TRBJ1-2 | . | TRBV18 | . | 17 | TGTGCCAGCTCACCCGTGGGCCTCGGGACTTCAAAGGGGGGCTACACCTTC | CASSPVGLGTSKGGYTF
TRBJ2-1 | . | TRBV5-1 | . | 16 | TGCGCCAGCAGCTGGAGGGAGCGTACTTTGGACAATGAGCAGTTCTTC | CASSWRERTLDNEQFF
TRBJ1-3 | . | TRBV4-1 | . | 20 | TGCGCCAGCAGCCAAGTCATTGGGGGGGGTGTTGGGACGTACGGAAACACCATATATTTT | CASSQVIGGGVGTYGNTIYF
TRBJ2-3 | . | TRBV9 | . | 14 | TGTGCCAGCAGCGTAGTGGCAAACACAGATACGCAGTATTTT | CASSVVANTDTQYF
TRBJ1-3 | . | TRBV5-1 | . | 16 | TGCGCCAGCAGCTTCCAGGGTCAGTCTTATGGAAACACCATATATTTT | CASSFQGQSYGNTIYF
TRBJ1-1 | . | TRBV29-1 | . | 13 | TGCAGCGTTGAAAAAGGTGGGCAAACTGAAGCTTTCTTT | CSVEKGGQTEAFF
TRBJ2-7 | . | TRBV28 | . | 15 | TGTGCCAGCAGTTTGGTAGGAGACGGAACCTACGAGCAGTACTTC | CASSLVGDGTYEQYF